A single sample gave rise to the 23 T cell receptor beta chains below, sequenced in a study of blood T cell repertoires in COVID-19. Only in-frame clones appear in the TCRdb table, and some are missing; sequencing was by immunoSEQ multiplex PCR. Of around 230,000 clones detected, about 83% appear once; the ten largest clones hold about 2.5%. Material for sequencing was peripheral blood. Receptors originate from a woman between 35 and 50 years old with active or convalescent COVID-19.

CDR3 in amino acids: CASSWDRGRETQYF. CDR3 DNA sequence: TGTGCCAGCAGCTGGGACAGGGGGCGCGAGACCCAGTACTTC. The V and J genes are TRBV7-2 and TRBJ2-5; the match to TRBD1 covers 12 bases. Germline CDR1 SGHTA, CDR2 FQGNSA. The CDR3 runs 14 residues. After removal of 4 bases from V and 5 bases from J, the junction contained 2 bases not matched to a gene.

This chain connects TRBV19 to TRBJ2-5, with 8 positions matching TRBD1. Germline trimming cut 7 bases from V and 5 bases from J; bases unmatched to any gene: 6. The CDR3 contains 13 residues. Germline V lookup: CDR1 LNHDA, CDR2 SQIVND (reference sequence). CDR3: CASTLGQGETQYF. CDR3 DNA: TGTGCCAGTACCCTCGGACAGGGTGAGACCCAGTACTTC.

The rearrangement uses TRBV6-4 and TRBJ1-2; D is unclear. Germline V gene data show CDR1 as MRHNA and CDR2 as SNTAGT. Trimming cost V 7 bases and J 4 bases, with 7 bases left between them. The CDR3 spans 11 residues. The CDR3 DNA is TGTGCCAGCATGTCGGGCTATGGCTACACCTTC. Its protein is CASMSGYGYTF.

The chain carries TRBV19 and TRBJ2-5, with 10 bases identical to TRBD2. After removal of 9 bases from V and 5 bases from J, the junction contained 9 bases not matched to a gene. Germline loops: CDR1 LNHDA, CDR2 SQIVND (reference sequence). This CDR3 has 14 residues. CDR3 nucleotides: TGTGCCAGCCCGTCTAGCGGGGGCCGGGAGACCCAGTACTTC. As protein: CASPSSGGRETQYF.

The chain recombines TRBV5-1 with TRBJ1-2; D gene uncertain. There are 16 residues in the CDR3. Germline lookup yields CDR1 SGHRS and CDR2 YFSETQ. Trimming left V 0 bases short and J 4 bases short, with 16 bases between. The CDR3 protein is CASSLDPNRAFYGYTF. For the CDR3, the DNA is TGCGCCAGCAGCTTGGACCCTAACCGTGCCTTCTATGGCTACACCTTC.

The table lists this clone with a count of one. The chain combines TRBV30 with TRBJ2-6; D might be TRBD2 (5 bases). Between the trimmed V and J ends, which lost 1 base and 7 bases, there was a span of 11 bases. The CDR3 is 14 amino acids. From germline, CDR1 is GTSNPN and CDR2 SVGIG (reference sequence). The CDR3 region has the DNA TGTGCCTGGAGTGCGGTATCGGGAGCCAACGTCCTGACTTTC. Protein: CAWSAVSGANVLTF.

The chain employs TRBV2 and TRBJ1-2, with 8 bases fitting TRBD1. The CDR3 extends over 15 amino acids. Germline V CDR1 and CDR2: SNHLY, FYNNEI. V was clipped by 6 bases and J by 2 bases; unmatched bases: 8. The CDR3 is CASRSQGARNYGYTF. DNA for the CDR3: TGTGCCAGCAGATCCCAGGGGGCGCGAAACTATGGCTACACCTTC.

The V and J genes are TRBV5-1 and TRBJ1-2; a weak D match, TRBD1 (5 bases). Per the germline V gene, CDR1 is SGHRS and CDR2 is YFSETQ. The CDR3 length is 14 residues. V lost 0 bases to trimming and J lost 7 bases, with 13 bases between them. The CDR3 DNA sequence: TGCGCCAGCAGCTTGGAAACCAGGGCCCGTGGCTACACCTTC. Its protein is CASSLETRARGYTF. Drawing the rest from reference TRBV5-1 and TRBJ1-2, the complete variable domain is KAGVTQTPRYLIKTRGQQVTLSCSPISGHRSVSWYQQTPGQGLQFLFEYFSETQRNKGNFPGRFSGRQFSNSRSEMNVSTLELGDSALYLCASSLETRARGYTFGSGTRLTVV.

The rearrangement uses TRBV3-1 (or the pseudogene TRBV3-2) and TRBJ1-2; D is possibly TRBD1 (5 bases). The germline V gene encodes CDR1 LGHDT and CDR2 YNNKEL (reference sequence). This CDR3 has 14 residues. Trimming left V 1 base short and J 4 bases short, with 10 bases between. The CDR3 region has the DNA TGTGCCAGCAGCCAAGGAGGTACAGGCTATGGCTACACCTTC. It encodes CASSQGGTGYGYTF.

The chain is built from TRBV6-5 and TRBJ1-1; unclear D gene. This CDR3 is 13 amino acids long. The V and J ends lost 5 bases and 11 bases respectively, with 18 bases between them. CDR1 is MNHEY and CDR2 is SVGAGI in the germline V gene. This CDR3 is CASSPLESGKAFF. Here the CDR3 DNA reads TGTGCCAGCAGTCCCTTAGAATCGGGGAAGGCTTTCTTT.

The J gene is TRBJ2-5, the V gene TRBV7-3, with 9 nucleotides matching TRBD2. Germline V gene lookup returns CDR1 SGHTA and CDR2 FQGTGA. The CDR3 sequence is 15 residues long. V trimming: 5 bases; J trimming: 5 bases; junction bases outside the gene matches: 9. CDR3 coding DNA: TGTGCCAGCAGCCCATTAGCGGGGGCGAGGGAGACCCAGTACTTC. It translates to CASSPLAGARETQYF.

For the CDR3, the DNA is TGTGCCAGCCTGACAGGGACCAGCGGACGTTACACAGATACGCAGTATTTT. Encoded protein: CASLTGTSGRYTDTQYF. The chain has TRBV28 and TRBJ2-3; 7 nucleotides line up with TRBD1. The CDR3 contains 17 residues. The trim removed 8 bases at V and 2 bases at J, leaving 16 bases unmatched. CDR1 is MDHEN, CDR2 SYDVKM, per germline.

The CDR3 DNA is TGTGCCAGTAGTATCAGACAAACTAGCAATCAGCCCCAGCATTTT. Amino acid sequence: CASSIRQTSNQPQHF. This chain links TRBV19 with TRBJ1-5, with D unclear. CDR3 length equals 15 residues. The germline V gene has CDR1 LNHDA and CDR2 SQIVND (reference sequence). Trimming took 3 bases from V and 0 from J, leaving 9 bases between them. Combining the CDR3 with reference TRBV19 and TRBJ1-5 gives the whole variable domain DGGITQSPKYLFRKEGQNVTLSCEQNLNHDAMYWYRQDPGQGLRLIYYSQIVNDFQKGDIAEGYSVSREKKESFPLTVTSAQKNPTAFYLCASSIRQTSNQPQHFGDGTRLSIL.

The rearrangement joins TRBV19 to TRBJ1-1, with D perhaps matching TRBD1 (5 bases). The CDR3 contains 13 residues. In germline, CDR1 is LNHDA, CDR2 SQIVND (reference sequence). Trimming shortened V by 3 bases and J by 4 bases, and 9 bases separated the two germline ends. The CDR3 nucleotides are TGTGCCAGTAGTATTACCCAGGGCACTGAAGCTTTCTTT. The encoded protein is CASSITQGTEAFF.

The chain couples TRBV4-3 to TRBJ1-1, with 8 nucleotides matching TRBD1. The CDR3 length is 15 residues. Germline CDR1 reads LGHNA; CDR2 reads YSLEER. V was pared by 2 bases and J by 5 bases, with 7 bases of the junction left unmatched. The DNA of the CDR3 is TGCGCCAGCAGCCAACGCGACAGGGGAGGTACTGAAGCTTTCTTT. Translation: CASSQRDRGGTEAFF.

The CDR3 spells CASSHSTGSHEQFF. The DNA for the CDR3 is TGTGCCAGCAGCCACAGCACAGGGAGCCATGAGCAGTTCTTC. The chain links TRBV4-2 to TRBJ2-1, with D possibly being TRBD1 (6 bases). V lost 3 bases to trimming and J lost 8 bases, with 14 bases between them. The CDR3 loop spans 14 amino acids. Germline values: CDR1 LGHNA, CDR2 YNFKEQ.

In its sample, this clone was seen a few times. The CDR3 DNA reads TGTGCCAGCAGTGAAGCCTCAGGTAGCACCATATATTTT. This codes for CASSEASGSTIYF. The chain combines TRBV6-1 with TRBJ1-3; D remains unclear. V shed 0 bases and J shed 9 bases, with 9 bases lying between them. The CDR3 loop spans 13 amino acids. Germline CDR1 is MNHNS and CDR2 is SASEGT.

The rearrangement links TRBV19 to TRBJ1-4; 7 bases map to TRBD1. The CDR3 is made up of 17 amino acids. Germline CDR1 reads LNHDA; CDR2 reads SQIVND (reference sequence). The V and J ends lost 7 bases and 5 bases, in that order; junction bases with no gene match: 16. CDR3 protein: CASTTTGFSASNEKLFF. The DNA of the CDR3 is TGTGCCAGTACCACGACAGGGTTCAGTGCGTCCAATGAAAAACTGTTTTTT.

CDR3 protein: CASSPPGREGYTF. The CDR3 bases are TGTGCCAGCAGCCCCCCAGGGAGGGAAGGCTACACCTTC. This chain links TRBV7-2 with TRBJ1-2, with D tentatively TRBD1 (5 bases). Germline lookup yields CDR1 SGHTA and CDR2 FQGNSA. Trimming removed 5 bases at V and 8 bases at J, with 15 bases between. This CDR3 has 13 residues.

The genes are TRBV24-1 and TRBJ2-1; TRBD2 matches 8 bases. This CDR3 is 17 amino acids long. J lost 0 bases, V lost 6 bases, and 9 bases had no gene match. CDR1 is KGHDR and CDR2 is SFDVKD in the germline V gene. This chain's CDR3 is CATSSSSGLSSYNEQFF. CDR3 nucleotides: TGTGCCACCAGTTCCTCTAGCGGGTTAAGCTCCTACAATGAGCAGTTCTTC.

A remark on this clone: The junction and the germline gene differ at one end; a read error may be behind it. The rearrangement uses TRBV7-3 and TRBJ2-1, with a possible D match to TRBD2 (6 bases). This CDR3 contains 13 residues. Per the germline V gene, CDR1 is SGHTA and CDR2 is FQGTGA. The CDR3 DNA reads TGTGCCAGCAGTTCGGAGGGGAGTGGGGATCCGGTCTTC. Its translation: CASSSEGSGDPVF. The variable domain in full, completed from reference TRBV7-3 and TRBJ2-1, reads GAGVSQTPSNKVTEKGKYVELRCDPISGHTALYWYRQSLGQGPEFLIYFQGTGAADDSGLPNDRFFAVRPEGSVSTLKIQRTERGDSAVYLCASSSEGSGDPVFGPGTRLTVL.

The chain is built from TRBV7-7 and TRBJ2-1; perhaps TRBD2 as D (5 bases). CDR3 length: 13 residues. The V gene's germline CDR1 is SSHAT and CDR2 FNYEAQ (reference sequence). Trimming pared 11 bases from V and 0 bases from J, leaving 11 bases between. CDR3 sequence reads: CADGLSSYNEQFF. Written as DNA, the CDR3 is TGTGCCGATGGACTGAGCTCCTACAATGAGCAGTTCTTC. Filled out from reference TRBV7-7 and TRBJ2-1, the complete variable domain reads GAGVSQSPRYKVTKRGQDVTLRCDPISSHATLYWYQQALGQGPEFLTYFNYEAQPDKSGLPSDRFSAERPEGSISTLTIQRTEQRDSAMYRCADGLSSYNEQFFGPGTRLTVL.

V and J are TRBV27 and TRBJ2-5; D is uncertain. Trimming cost V 3 bases and J 5 bases, with 4 bases left between them. Germline lookup yields CDR1 MNHEY and CDR2 SMNVEV (reference sequence). This CDR3 region has 11 residues. The CDR3 DNA is TGTGCCAGCAGTTTCCAGGAGACCCAGTACTTC. It yields the protein CASSFQETQYF.